In this sample, the clone carrying this TCR beta chain turned up many times. The target antigen is unknown. Time point of the sample: pre-sensitization, week 0. Treatment indicated: therapeutic diphenylcyclopropenone sensitization with weekly scalp DPC. MiXCR, run by TCRdb on the RACE reads, gives a single entry per CDR3 protein. The sample holds tens of thousands of distinct CDR3 sequences, nearly 10% seen once. The data are from a study of human T cells and chemical hapten exposure. Study-wide findings and caveats: Expanded TCRs created a significantly greater count of big CDR3 similarity clusters than controls did.

The V gene lost 2 bases and the J gene lost 1 base, with 11 bases spanning the gap. CDR1 is SEHNR, CDR2 FQNEAQ, per germline (reference sequence). This CDR3 region has 15 residues. J is TRBJ1-1 and V is TRBV7-9; D uncertain. The sequencing used whole blood, collected in connection with sensitization to the hapten diphenylcyclopropenone (DPC). This sequence was found in a woman in her forties with alopecia areata. Some clones in this sample may be carry-over from other donors' samples. The CDR3 region has the DNA TGTGCCAGCAGCTTAAGTGGCTTTCCGAACACTGAAGCTTTCTTT. Translation: CASSLSGFPNTEAFF.